This TCR beta chain was recovered during a study of OX40 agonist ivuxolimab in advanced cancers. At the level of the study: Patients were dosed with the agonistic anti-OX40 (CD134) antibody ivuxolimab. Overall study findings and caveats: Also showing low normalized T-cell clonal expansion were some of the nonresponders.

Sequencing was performed with immunoSEQ multiplex PCR; in TCRdb, only in-frame clones are kept and a portion is missing. The sample includes 62,000 or so clones, around four fifths seen only once; the top ten take roughly 9.8%. Concerning this clone: Its antigen is unknown.

The trim removed 6 bases at V and 6 bases at J, leaving 8 bases unmatched. Per the germline V gene, CDR1 is SNHLY and CDR2 is FYNNEI. The CDR3 is made up of 13 amino acids. People who had autoimmune disease history or systemic immunosuppression were excluded. V and J are TRBV2 and TRBJ2-7; 7 bases align to TRBD1. The sequencing here drew on CD4+ or CD8+ T cells sorted from blood, taken in a trial of the OX40 agonist ivuxolimab. The receptor was derived from an adult with an advanced solid tumor such as melanoma, head and neck, liver or kidney cancer. CDR3 protein: CASSPVRGPEQYF. In DNA, the CDR3 is TGTGCCAGCAGCCCAGTAAGGGGGCCCGAGCAGTACTTC.